This TCR beta chain was recorded in a study of blood T cell repertoires in COVID-19. This study enrolled people aged 18 to 89 from around 26 US geographic areas. Participants classified as exposed had met a COVID-19 case within 2 weeks before study entry. Only in-frame clones appear in the TCRdb table, and some are missing; sequencing was by immunoSEQ multiplex PCR. Here the sample spans over 200,000 clones, 90% being singletons. Germline V lookup: CDR1 SGDLS, CDR2 YYNGEE. This CDR3 has 10 amino acids. V was shortened by 7 bases and J by 4 bases, with 3 bases between the two germline ends. This clone appeared a single time.

This TCR came from a man between 25 and 39 years old who had been exposed to COVID-19. The sequencing input was PBMCs or T cells enriched from blood (not recorded which). The V gene is TRBV9, the J gene TRBJ1-3; the D is unclear. In DNA, the CDR3 is TGTGCCAGCGGCGGAAACACCATATATTTT. It encodes CASGGNTIYF.